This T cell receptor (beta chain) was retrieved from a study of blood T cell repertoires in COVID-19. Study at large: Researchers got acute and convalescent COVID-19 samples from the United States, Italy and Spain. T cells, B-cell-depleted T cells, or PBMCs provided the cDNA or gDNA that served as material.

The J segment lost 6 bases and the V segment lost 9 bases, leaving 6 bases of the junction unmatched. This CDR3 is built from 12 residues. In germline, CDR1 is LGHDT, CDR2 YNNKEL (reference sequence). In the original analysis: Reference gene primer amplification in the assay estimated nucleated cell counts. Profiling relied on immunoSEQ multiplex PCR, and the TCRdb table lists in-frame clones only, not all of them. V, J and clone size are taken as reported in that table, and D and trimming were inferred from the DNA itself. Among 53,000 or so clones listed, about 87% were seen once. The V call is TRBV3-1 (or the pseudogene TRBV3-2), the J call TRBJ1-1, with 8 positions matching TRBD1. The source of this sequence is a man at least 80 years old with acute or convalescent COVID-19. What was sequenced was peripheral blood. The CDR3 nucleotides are TGTGCCAGTAACGGACAGGGCGCTGAAGCTTTCTTT. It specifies CASNGQGAEAFF.